This T cell receptor beta chain emerged from a study of regulatory T cells in long-lasting Graves disease. Study results and caveats: Persistent disease exhibited a predilection for TRBV28, TRBJ1-2 and TRBJ2-5.

Building of the TCR beta libraries involved iRepertoire HTBI primers and Arm-PCR of CDR3 regions. Per the original methods: Throughout the samples, researchers identified some 62 TRBV and roughly 13 TRBJ segments. TCRdb passed the multiplex PCR reads through MiXCR, listing each CDR3 protein once. These V and J calls originate from TCRdb's pipeline instead of the authors' own analysis. The data contain roughly 360,000 distinct CDR3 sequences, roughly 25% of them seen just once; the ten biggest clones take up approximately 28%. Details on this clonotype: Its antigen is as yet unknown.

Time point given: persistent/refractory GD, antithyroid drugs over 5 years with positive TRAb. Extracted RNA from PBMCs served as the source of the TCR library. Trimming took off 4 bases at V and 5 bases at J, with 33 bases between the two ends. The CDR3 runs to 20 residues. The germline CDR1 and CDR2 sequences are SGHDT and YYEEEE. The chain recombines TRBV5-6 with TRBJ2-5, with D possibly being TRBD2 (6 bases). This TCR was sampled from a woman in her 40s with Graves disease. The specimen was peripheral blood mononuclear cells (PBMCs), collected when the disease was refractory, from a patient treated with antithyroid drugs. The CDR3 sequence: CASSRNINGRDEGVVETQYF. The DNA of the CDR3 is TGTGCCAGCAGCCGAAATATAAACGGGCGGGACGAGGGAGTGGTGGAGACCCAGTACTTC.